Described below is a single T cell receptor beta chain sequence and its context. The source of the sample is a study of blood T cell repertoires in COVID-19. For the study at large: PBMCs, B-cell-depleted T cells, or T cells provided the cDNA or gDNA that made up the material.

Per the original data handling: Estimates of nucleated cell counts were drawn from the amplification of reference gene primers. The data were produced by immunoSEQ multiplex PCR, yet TCRdb's version contains in-frame clones alone and is incomplete. Clonal size and the V and J genes are those of that table, whereas D and trimming came from the DNA. The table includes 65,000 to 70,000 clones, about 91% detected once. The CDR3 consists of 12 residues. Germline CDR1 is MDHEN and CDR2 is SYDVKM. The ends lost 10 bases at V and 9 bases at J; junction bases unmatched: 4. Sequencing was done on a sample of peripheral blood. The chain is built from TRBV28 and TRBJ1-6, with 9 bases matching TRBD1. The sequence derives from a human donor with active COVID-19. The donor label of this sample is uncertain. The CDR3, as DNA: TGTGCCACAGGACAGGGGTTTTCACCCCTCCACTTT. Translation gives CATGQGFSPLHF.